This entry is about one T cell receptor (beta chain). The antigen is not known. Each CDR3 protein is one row after TCRdb ran MiXCR on the 5' RACE reads. The sample lists 1.5 million or so distinct CDR3 sequences; about 31% were seen once. These data come from a study of identical twins. Whole-study results and caveats: Conclusions relied on cross-sectional statistical analysis, not following the same donors. In monozygotic twins, models underestimated the sharing of out-of-frame TCR alpha. An excess of low generation probability was shown by twin-shared out-of-frame alpha sequences. In zero-insertion analyses, partial confounding could arise from invariant MAIT and iNKT cells.

CDR3 length equals 14 residues. Trimming took 0 bases from V and 1 from J, leaving 6 bases between them. In germline, CDR1 is MNHNY, CDR2 SVGAGI (reference sequence). The V gene is TRBV6-6, the J gene TRBJ1-1, with D unresolved. Sequencing was carried out using cord blood. This TCR was sampled from a newborn girl in good health. CDR3 protein: CASSYSQWNTEAFF. CDR3 nucleotide sequence: TGTGCCAGCAGTTACTCACAATGGAACACTGAAGCTTTCTTT.